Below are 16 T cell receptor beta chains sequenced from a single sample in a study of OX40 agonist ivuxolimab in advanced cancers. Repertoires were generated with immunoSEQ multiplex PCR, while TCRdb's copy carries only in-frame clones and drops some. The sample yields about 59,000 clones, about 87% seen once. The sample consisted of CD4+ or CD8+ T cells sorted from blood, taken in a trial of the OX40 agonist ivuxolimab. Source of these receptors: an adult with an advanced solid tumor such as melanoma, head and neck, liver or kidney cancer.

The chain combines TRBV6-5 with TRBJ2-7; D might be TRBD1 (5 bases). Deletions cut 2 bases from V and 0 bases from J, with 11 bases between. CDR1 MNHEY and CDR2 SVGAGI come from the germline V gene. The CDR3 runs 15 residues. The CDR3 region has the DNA TGTGCCAGCAGTTACACCCAGGGAAGCTCCTACGAGCAGTACTTC. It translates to CASSYTQGSSYEQYF.

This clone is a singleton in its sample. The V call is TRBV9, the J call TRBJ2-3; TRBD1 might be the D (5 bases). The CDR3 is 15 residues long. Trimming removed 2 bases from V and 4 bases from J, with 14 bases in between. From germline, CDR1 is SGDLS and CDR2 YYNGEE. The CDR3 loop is CASSVAGFRADTQYF. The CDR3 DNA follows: TGTGCCAGCAGCGTTGCAGGGTTTCGGGCAGATACGCAGTATTTT.

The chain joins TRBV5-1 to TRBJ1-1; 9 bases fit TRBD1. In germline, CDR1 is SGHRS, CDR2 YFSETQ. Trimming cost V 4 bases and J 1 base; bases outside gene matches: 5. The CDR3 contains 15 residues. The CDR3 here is CASSGLGQGNTEAFF. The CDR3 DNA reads TGCGCCAGCAGCGGTCTGGGACAGGGGAACACTGAAGCTTTCTTT.

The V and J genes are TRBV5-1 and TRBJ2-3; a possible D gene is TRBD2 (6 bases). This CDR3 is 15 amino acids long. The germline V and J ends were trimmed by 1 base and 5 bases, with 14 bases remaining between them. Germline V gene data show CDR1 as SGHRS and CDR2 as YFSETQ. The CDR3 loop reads CASSLLASKGDTQYF. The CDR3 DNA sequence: TGCGCCAGCAGCTTGCTAGCGTCCAAAGGAGATACGCAGTATTTT.

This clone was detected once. CDR3 in amino acids: CASGGALGRGTDRTGELFF. The CDR3 coding sequence is TGTGCCAGCGGTGGGGCTCTAGGGAGGGGCACCGATAGGACCGGGGAGCTGTTTTTT. This rearrangement joins TRBV28 to TRBJ2-2; TRBD2 matches at 7 bases. With 8 bases clipped from V and 5 bases from J, the junction kept 23 bases outside the gene matches. Germline V CDR1 and CDR2: MDHEN, SYDVKM. CDR3 length: 19 amino acids.

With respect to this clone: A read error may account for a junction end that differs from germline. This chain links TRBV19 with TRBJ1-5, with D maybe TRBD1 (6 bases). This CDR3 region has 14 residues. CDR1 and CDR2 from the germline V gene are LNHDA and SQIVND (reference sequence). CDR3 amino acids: CASRRGDSSQPQHF. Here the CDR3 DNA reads TGTGCCAGTAGAAGGGGGGATAGCAGTCAGCCCCAGCATTTT.

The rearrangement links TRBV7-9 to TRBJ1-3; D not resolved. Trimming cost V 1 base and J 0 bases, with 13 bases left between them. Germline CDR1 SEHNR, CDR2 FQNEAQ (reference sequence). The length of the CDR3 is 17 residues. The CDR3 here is CASSLDSPTASGNTIYF. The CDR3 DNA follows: TGTGCCAGCAGCTTAGACAGTCCTACAGCCTCTGGAAACACCATATATTTT.

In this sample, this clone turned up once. CDR3 loop: CASSLVQAGANYGYTF. The CDR3 coding sequence is TGTGCCAGCAGCTTAGTTCAGGCTGGAGCTAACTATGGCTACACCTTC. The genes are TRBV7-9 and TRBJ1-2, with D uncertain. Germline loops: CDR1 SEHNR, CDR2 FQNEAQ (reference sequence). The V end lost 1 base, the J end lost 0 bases, and 12 bases lay between the germline ends. The CDR3 has 16 amino acids.

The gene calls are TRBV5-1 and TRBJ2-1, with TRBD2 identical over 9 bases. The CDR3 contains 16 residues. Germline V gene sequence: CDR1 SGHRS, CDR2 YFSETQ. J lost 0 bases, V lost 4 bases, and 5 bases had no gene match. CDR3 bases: TGCGCCAGCAGCCCCCTAGCGGGGCACTCCTACAATGAGCAGTTCTTC. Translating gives CASSPLAGHSYNEQFF.

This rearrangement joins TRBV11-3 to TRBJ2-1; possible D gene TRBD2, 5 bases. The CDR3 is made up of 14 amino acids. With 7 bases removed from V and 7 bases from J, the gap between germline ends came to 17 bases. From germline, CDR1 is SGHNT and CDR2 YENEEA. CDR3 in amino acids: CASNSGIRSNEQFF. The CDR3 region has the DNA TGTGCCAGCAACTCGGGGATAAGATCGAATGAGCAGTTCTTC. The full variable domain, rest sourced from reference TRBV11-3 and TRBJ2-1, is EAGVVQSPRYKIIEKKQPVAFWCNPISGHNTLYWYLQNLGQGPELLIRYENEEAVDDSQLPKDRFSAERLKGVDSTLKIQPAELGDSAVYLCASNSGIRSNEQFFGPGTRLTVL.

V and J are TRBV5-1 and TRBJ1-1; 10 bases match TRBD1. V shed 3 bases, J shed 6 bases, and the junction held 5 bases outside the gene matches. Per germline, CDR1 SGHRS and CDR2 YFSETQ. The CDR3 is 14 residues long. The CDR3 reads CASSWGDRGAEAFF. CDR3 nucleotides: TGCGCCAGCAGCTGGGGGGACAGGGGCGCTGAAGCTTTCTTT.

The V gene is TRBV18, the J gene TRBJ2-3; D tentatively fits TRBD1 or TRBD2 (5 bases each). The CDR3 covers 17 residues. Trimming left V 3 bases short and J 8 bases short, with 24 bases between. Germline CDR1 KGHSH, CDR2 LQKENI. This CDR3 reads CASSPFPGPRGSSTQYF. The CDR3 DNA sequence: TGTGCCAGCTCACCTTTTCCGGGACCTAGAGGGTCATCTACGCAGTATTTT.

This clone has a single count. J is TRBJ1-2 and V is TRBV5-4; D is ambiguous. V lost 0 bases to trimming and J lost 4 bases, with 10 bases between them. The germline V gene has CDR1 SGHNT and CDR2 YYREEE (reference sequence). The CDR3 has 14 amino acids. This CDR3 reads CASSLAQVPYGYTF. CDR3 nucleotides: TGTGCCAGCAGCTTGGCCCAGGTGCCCTATGGCTACACCTTC.

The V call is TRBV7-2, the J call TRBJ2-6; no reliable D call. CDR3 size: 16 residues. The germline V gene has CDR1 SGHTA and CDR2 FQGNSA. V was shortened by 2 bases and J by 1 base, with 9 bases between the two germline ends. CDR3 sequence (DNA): TGTGCCAGCAGCTTAATGGCTGGGTCTGGGGCCAACGTCCTGACTTTC. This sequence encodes CASSLMAGSGANVLTF.

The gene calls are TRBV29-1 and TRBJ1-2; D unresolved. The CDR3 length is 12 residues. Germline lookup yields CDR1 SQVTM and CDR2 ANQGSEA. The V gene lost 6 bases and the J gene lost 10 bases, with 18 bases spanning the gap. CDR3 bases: TGCAGCGTGGCGGATCCCCTGTTGGACTACACCTTC. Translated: CSVADPLLDYTF.

As DNA, the CDR3 is TGTGCCAGCAGTGTGGACCCAAGGAATTCACCCCTCCACTTT. Its protein is CASSVDPRNSPLHF. The genes are TRBV27 and TRBJ1-6; D unresolved. The CDR3 has 14 amino acids. Between the trimmed V and J ends, which lost 5 bases and 7 bases, there was a span of 12 bases. Germline-derived CDR1 and CDR2 are MNHEY and SMNVEV (reference sequence).